This T cell receptor beta chain was captured in a study of T-cell memory formation after mild COVID-19. Study-wide context: Each donor largely had its own TCR clusters. Study-wide results and limits: While clones contracting from day 15 to 85 were balanced between CD4 and CD8, later expanders leaned CD4+. Some clones that responded were present in memory (sampled pre-infection), which suggests cross-reactive memory joined.

Employing constant-segment primers, 5'RACE generated TCR alpha and TCR beta cDNA libraries bearing sample barcodes and UMIs. TCRdb used MiXCR to reprocess the 5' RACE reads, holding one entry per CDR3 protein. The table shows approximately 490,000 distinct CDR3 sequences, with about a fifth occurring only once. About this clonotype: Its antigen remains unidentified.

The germline V gene has CDR1 SGHRS and CDR2 YFSETQ. The CDR3 runs to 15 residues. V lost 4 bases and J lost 0, with 14 bases in between. The chain uses TRBV5-1 and TRBJ2-7; a possible D gene is TRBD1 (6 bases). Sequenced input: PBMCs or a T cell subset sorted from them (not recorded which). This TCR was sampled from an adult woman who had mild COVID-19 (a few samples of this study predate the infection). Cell type and time point are not known. The CDR3: CASSPLQGVSYEQYF. Here the CDR3 DNA reads TGCGCCAGCAGCCCGTTACAGGGTGTCTCCTACGAGCAGTACTTC.